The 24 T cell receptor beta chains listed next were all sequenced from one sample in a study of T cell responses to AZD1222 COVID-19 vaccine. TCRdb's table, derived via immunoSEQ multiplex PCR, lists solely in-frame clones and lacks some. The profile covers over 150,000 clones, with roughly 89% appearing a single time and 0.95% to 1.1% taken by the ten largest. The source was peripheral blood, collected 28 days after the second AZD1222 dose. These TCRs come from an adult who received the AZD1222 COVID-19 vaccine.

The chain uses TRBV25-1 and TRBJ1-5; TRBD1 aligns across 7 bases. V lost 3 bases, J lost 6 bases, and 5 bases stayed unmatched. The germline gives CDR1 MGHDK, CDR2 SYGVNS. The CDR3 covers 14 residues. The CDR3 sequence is CASSEGQLFQPQHF. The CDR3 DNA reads TGTGCCAGCAGTGAGGGACAGCTTTTTCAGCCCCAGCATTTT.

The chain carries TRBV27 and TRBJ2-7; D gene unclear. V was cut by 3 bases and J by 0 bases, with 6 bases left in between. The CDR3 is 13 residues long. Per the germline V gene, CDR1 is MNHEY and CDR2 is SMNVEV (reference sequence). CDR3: CASSFVGSYEQYF. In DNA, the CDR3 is TGTGCCAGCAGTTTTGTGGGCTCCTACGAGCAGTACTTC.

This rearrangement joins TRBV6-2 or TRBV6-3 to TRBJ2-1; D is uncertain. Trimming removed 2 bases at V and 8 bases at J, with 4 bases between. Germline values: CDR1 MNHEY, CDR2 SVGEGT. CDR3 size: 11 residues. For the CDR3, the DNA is TGTGCCAGCAGTTACCCCGATGAGCAGTTCTTC. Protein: CASSYPDEQFF.

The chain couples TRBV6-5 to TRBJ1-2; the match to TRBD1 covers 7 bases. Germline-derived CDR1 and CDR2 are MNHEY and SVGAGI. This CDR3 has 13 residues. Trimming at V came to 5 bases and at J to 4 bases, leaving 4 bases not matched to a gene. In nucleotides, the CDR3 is TGTGCCAGCAGTAGGGGGCGCAGCTATGGCTACACCTTC. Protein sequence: CASSRGRSYGYTF.

As DNA, the CDR3 is TGCAGTGCTAGTCTAGACCTCTCGTTGGGTGACGAGCAGTACTTC. This codes for CSASLDLSLGDEQYF. The rearrangement uses TRBV20-1 and TRBJ2-7; no definite D call. V was cut by 3 bases and J by 5 bases, with 20 bases left in between. The CDR3 length is 15 residues. CDR1 is DFQATT, CDR2 SNEGSKA, per germline (reference sequence).

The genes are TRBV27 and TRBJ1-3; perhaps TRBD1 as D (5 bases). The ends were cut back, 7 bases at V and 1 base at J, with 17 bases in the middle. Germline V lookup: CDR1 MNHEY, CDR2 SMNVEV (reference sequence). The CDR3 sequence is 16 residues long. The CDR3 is CASTEPPGSSGNTIYF. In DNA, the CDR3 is TGTGCCAGCACCGAGCCCCCAGGGAGTTCTGGAAACACCATATATTTT.

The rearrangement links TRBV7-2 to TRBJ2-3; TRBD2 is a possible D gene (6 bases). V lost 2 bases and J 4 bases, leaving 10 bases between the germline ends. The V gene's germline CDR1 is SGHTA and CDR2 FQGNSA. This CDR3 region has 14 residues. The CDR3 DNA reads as TGTGCCAGCAGCTTACGAAGCGGGTCAGATACGCAGTATTTT. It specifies CASSLRSGSDTQYF.

This CDR3 reads CASSQGRVGNEKLFF. CDR3 in DNA: TGCGCCAGCAGCCAAGGGCGAGTGGGTAATGAAAAACTGTTTTTT. J is TRBJ1-4 and V is TRBV4-3; D remains unclear. Per the germline V gene, CDR1 is LGHNA and CDR2 is YSLEER. CDR3 length: 15 amino acids. Trimming removed 1 base at V and 4 bases at J, with 10 bases between.

The DNA of the CDR3 is TGTGCCAGCAGCTTCCAGGACTGGCGGGGGGCAGGGTCCTACAATGAGCAGTTCTTC. Encoded protein: CASSFQDWRGAGSYNEQFF. V is TRBV7-2 and J is TRBJ2-1; TRBD2 aligns across 8 bases. The trim removed 3 bases at V and 1 base at J, leaving 14 bases unmatched. Germline V gives CDR1 SGHTA, CDR2 FQGNSA. CDR3 length equals 19 residues.

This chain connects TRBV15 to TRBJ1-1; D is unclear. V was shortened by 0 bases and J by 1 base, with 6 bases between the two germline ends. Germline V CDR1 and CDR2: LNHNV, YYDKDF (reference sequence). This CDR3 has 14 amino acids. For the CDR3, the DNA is TGTGCCACCAGCAGAGATACGGGGAACACTGAAGCTTTCTTT. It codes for CATSRDTGNTEAFF. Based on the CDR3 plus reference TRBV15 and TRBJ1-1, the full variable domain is DAMVIQNPRYQVTQFGKPVTLSCSQTLNHNVMYWYQQKSSQAPKLLFHYYDKDFNNEADTPDNFQSRRPNTSFCFLDIRSPGLGDTAMYLCATSRDTGNTEAFFGQGTRLTVV.

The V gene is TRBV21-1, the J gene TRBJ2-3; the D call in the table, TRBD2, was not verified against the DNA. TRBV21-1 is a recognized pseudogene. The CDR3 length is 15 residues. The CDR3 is CASTPPGYGTDTQYF. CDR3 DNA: TGTGCCAGCACCCCACCTGGGTACGGGACAGATACGCAGTATTTT.

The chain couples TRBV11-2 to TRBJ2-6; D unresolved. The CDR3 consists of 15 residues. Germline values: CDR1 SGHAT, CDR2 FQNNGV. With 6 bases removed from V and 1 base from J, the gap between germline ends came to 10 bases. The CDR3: CASSSQASGANVLTF. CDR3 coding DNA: TGTGCCAGCAGTTCACAAGCTTCTGGGGCCAACGTCCTGACTTTC.

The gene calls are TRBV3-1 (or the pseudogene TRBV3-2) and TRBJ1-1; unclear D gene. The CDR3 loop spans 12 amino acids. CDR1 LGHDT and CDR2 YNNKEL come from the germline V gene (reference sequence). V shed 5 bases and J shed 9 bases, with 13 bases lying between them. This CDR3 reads CASSSNNVKAFF. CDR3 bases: TGTGCCAGCAGCTCCAACAACGTCAAAGCTTTCTTT.

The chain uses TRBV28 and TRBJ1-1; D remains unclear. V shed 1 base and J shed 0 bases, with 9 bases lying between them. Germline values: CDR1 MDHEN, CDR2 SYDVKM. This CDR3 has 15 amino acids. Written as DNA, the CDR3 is TGTGCCAGCAGTTTATCTGGGTTCATGAACACTGAAGCTTTCTTT. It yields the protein CASSLSGFMNTEAFF.

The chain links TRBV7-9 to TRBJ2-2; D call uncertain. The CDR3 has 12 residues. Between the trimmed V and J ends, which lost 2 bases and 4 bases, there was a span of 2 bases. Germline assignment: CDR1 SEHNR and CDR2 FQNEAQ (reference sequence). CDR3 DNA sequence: TGTGCCAGCAGCTTACCCACCGGGGAGCTGTTTTTT. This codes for CASSLPTGELFF.

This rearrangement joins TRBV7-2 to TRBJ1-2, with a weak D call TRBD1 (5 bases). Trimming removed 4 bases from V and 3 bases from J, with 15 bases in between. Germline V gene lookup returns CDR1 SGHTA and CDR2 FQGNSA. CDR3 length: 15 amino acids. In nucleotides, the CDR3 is TGTGCCAGCAGCTCCCAGACCGGGGACTACTATGGCTACACCTTC. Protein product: CASSSQTGDYYGYTF.

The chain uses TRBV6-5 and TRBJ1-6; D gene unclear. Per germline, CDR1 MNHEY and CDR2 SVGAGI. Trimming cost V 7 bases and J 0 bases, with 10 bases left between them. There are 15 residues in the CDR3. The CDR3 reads CASTQAASYNSPLHF. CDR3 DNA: TGTGCCAGCACCCAGGCTGCCTCCTATAATTCACCCCTCCACTTT.

CDR3 amino acids: CASSLASETQYF. The DNA of the CDR3 is TGTGCCAGCAGCTTAGCATCCGAGACCCAGTACTTC. The chain couples TRBV7-2 to TRBJ2-5; the D is unclear. Deletions cut 0 bases from V and 5 bases from J, with 4 bases between. The length of the CDR3 is 12 residues. The germline gives CDR1 SGHTA, CDR2 FQGNSA.

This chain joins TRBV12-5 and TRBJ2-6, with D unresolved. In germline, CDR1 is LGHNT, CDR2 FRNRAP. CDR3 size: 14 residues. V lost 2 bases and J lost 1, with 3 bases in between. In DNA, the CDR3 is TGTGCTAGTGGTTTGCCATCTGGGGCCAACGTCCTGACTTTC. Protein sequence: CASGLPSGANVLTF.

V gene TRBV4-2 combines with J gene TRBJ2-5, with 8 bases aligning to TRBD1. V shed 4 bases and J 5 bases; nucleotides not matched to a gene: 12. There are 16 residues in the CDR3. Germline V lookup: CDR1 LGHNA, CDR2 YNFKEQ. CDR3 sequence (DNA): TGTGCCAGCAGCCCCCAGGGACAGGCAGAGCAGGAGACCCAGTACTTC. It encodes CASSPQGQAEQETQYF.

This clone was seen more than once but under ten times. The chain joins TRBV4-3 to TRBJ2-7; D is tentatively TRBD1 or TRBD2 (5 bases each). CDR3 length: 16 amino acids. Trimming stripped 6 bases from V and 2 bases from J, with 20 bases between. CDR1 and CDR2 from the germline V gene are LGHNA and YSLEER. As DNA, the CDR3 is TGCGCCAGCAGAGACAGTGCCAAGGGAGAAACCTACGAGCAGTACTTC. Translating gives CASRDSAKGETYEQYF.

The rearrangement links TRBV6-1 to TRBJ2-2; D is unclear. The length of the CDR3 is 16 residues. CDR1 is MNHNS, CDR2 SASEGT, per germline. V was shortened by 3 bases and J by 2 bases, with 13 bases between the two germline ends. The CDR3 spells CASSDGFRKNTGELFF. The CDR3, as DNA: TGTGCCAGCAGTGATGGTTTCAGAAAAAACACCGGGGAGCTGTTTTTT.

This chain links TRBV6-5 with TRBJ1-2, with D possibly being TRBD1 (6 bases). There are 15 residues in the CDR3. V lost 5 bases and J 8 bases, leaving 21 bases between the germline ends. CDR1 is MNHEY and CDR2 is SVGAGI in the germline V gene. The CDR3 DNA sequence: TGTGCCAGCAGTCCCCTGGGGGCGAATTTGCGCGGCTACACCTTC. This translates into CASSPLGANLRGYTF.

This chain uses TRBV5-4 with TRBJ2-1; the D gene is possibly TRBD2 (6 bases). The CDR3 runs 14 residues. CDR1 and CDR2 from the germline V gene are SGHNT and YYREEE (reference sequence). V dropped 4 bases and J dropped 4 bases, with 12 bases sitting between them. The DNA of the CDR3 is TGTGCCAGCAGCGCCGGGACTTCATACAATGAGCAGTTCTTC. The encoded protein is CASSAGTSYNEQFF.